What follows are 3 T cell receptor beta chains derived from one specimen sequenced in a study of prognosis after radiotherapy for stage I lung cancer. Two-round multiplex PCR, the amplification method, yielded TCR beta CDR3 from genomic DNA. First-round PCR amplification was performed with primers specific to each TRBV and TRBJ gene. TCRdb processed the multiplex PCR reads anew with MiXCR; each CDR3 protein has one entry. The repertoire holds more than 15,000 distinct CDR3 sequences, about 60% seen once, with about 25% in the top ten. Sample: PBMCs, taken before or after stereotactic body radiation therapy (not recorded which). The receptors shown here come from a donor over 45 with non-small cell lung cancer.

CDR3 coding DNA: TGTGCCAGCTCGCTACCCGCGACTCCTTACCGTAATGAGCAGTTCTTC. It encodes CASSLPATPYRNEQFF. The chain recombines TRBV28 with TRBJ2-1; D remains ambiguous. Between the trimmed V and J ends, which lost 8 bases and 7 bases, there was a span of 24 bases. Germline values: CDR1 MDHEN, CDR2 SYDVKM. The CDR3 has 16 amino acids.

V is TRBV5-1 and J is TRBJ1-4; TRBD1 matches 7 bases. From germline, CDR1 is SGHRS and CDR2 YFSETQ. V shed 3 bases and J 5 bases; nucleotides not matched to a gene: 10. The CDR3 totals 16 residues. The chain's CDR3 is CASSSRRDRMNEKLFF. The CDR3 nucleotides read TGCGCCAGCAGCTCTAGAAGGGACAGAATGAATGAAAAACTGTTTTTT. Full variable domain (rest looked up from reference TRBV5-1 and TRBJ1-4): KAGVTQTPRYLIKTRGQQVTLSCSPISGHRSVSWYQQTPGQGLQFLFEYFSETQRNKGNFPGRFSGRQFSNSRSEMNVSTLELGDSALYLCASSSRRDRMNEKLFFGSGTQLSVL.

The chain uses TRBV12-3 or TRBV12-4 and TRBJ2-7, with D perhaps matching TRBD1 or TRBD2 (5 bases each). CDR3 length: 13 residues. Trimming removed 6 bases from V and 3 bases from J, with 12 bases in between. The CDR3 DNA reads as TGTGCCAGCAGGCCGGGACGGGTCTACGAGCAGTACTTC. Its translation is CASRPGRVYEQYF.